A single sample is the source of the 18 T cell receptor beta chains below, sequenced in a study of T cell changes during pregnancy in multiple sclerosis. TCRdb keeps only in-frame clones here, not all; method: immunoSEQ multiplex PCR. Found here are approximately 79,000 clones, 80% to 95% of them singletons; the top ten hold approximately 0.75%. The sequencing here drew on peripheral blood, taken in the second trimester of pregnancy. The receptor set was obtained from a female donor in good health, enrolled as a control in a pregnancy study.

Here the CDR3 DNA reads TGTGCCAGCAGTCAACAGGGGGGCAGAGATACGCAGTATTTT. Translating it yields CASSQQGGRDTQYF. The J gene is TRBJ2-3, the V gene TRBV27; TRBD1 aligns across 8 bases. This CDR3 spans 14 amino acids. The V segment lost 5 bases and the J segment 5 bases; nucleotides outside the gene matches: 6. Germline values: CDR1 MNHEY, CDR2 SMNVEV (reference sequence).

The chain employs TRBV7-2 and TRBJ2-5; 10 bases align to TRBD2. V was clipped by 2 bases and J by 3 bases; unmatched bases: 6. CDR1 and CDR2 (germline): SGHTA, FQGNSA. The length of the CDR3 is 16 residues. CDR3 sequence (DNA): TGTGCCAGCAGCTTATGGAGCGGGGGGGTGGAAGAGACCCAGTACTTC. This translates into CASSLWSGGVEETQYF.

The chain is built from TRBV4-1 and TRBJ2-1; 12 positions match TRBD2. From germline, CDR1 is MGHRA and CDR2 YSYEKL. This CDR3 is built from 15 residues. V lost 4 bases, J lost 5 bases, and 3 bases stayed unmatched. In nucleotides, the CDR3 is TGCGCCAGCAGCCTCAGACTAGCGGGGGACAATGAGCAGTTCTTC. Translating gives CASSLRLAGDNEQFF.

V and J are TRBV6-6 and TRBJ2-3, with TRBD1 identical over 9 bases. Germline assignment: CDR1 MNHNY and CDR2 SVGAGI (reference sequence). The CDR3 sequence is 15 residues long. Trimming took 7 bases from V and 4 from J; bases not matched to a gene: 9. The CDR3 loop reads CASTLLGTGPDTQYF. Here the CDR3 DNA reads TGTGCCAGCACTCTACTCGGGACAGGGCCAGATACGCAGTATTTT.

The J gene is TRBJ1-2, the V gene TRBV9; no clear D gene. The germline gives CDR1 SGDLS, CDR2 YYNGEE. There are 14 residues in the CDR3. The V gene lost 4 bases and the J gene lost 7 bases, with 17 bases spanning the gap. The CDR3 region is CASSRGEGVGGYTF. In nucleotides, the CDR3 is TGTGCCAGCAGCCGAGGTGAGGGAGTAGGTGGCTACACCTTC.

The CDR3 DNA reads TGTGCCAGCACCCCAACTAGCGGGGGATTTAGCACAGATACGCAGTATTTT. This encodes CASTPTSGGFSTDTQYF. The genes are TRBV25-1 and TRBJ2-3, with 11 positions matching TRBD2. The ends lost 7 bases at V and 0 bases at J; junction bases unmatched: 9. This CDR3 has 17 residues. Germline V gene sequence: CDR1 MGHDK, CDR2 SYGVNS.

CDR3: CASGPGQKSGYTF. The CDR3 nucleotides read TGTGCTAGTGGTCCGGGACAGAAAAGTGGCTACACCTTC. The V call is TRBV12-5, the J call TRBJ1-2, with TRBD1 matching 7 bases. This CDR3 is 13 amino acids long. The V and J ends lost 5 bases and 7 bases, in that order; junction bases with no gene match: 7. CDR1 is LGHNT, CDR2 FRNRAP, per germline.

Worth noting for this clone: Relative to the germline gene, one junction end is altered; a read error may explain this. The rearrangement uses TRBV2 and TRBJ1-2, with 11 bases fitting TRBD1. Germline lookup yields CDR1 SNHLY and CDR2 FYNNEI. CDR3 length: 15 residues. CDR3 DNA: TGTGCCAGAAGTGGACAGGGGGCTTTGGGCTATGGCTACACCTTC. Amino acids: CARSGQGALGYGYTF.

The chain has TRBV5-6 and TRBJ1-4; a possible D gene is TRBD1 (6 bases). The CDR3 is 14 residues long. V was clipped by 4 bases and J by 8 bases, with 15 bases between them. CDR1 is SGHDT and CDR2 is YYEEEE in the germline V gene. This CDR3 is CASSEGDVEEKLFF. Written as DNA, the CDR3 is TGTGCCAGCAGCGAGGGGGACGTAGAAGAAAAACTGTTTTTT.

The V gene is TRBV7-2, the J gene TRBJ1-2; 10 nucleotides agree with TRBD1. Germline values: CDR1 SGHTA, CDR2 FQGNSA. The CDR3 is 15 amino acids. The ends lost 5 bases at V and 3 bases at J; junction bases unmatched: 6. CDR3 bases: TGTGCCAGCAGCCAAGCCGGGACAGGGGACTATGGCTACACCTTC. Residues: CASSQAGTGDYGYTF.

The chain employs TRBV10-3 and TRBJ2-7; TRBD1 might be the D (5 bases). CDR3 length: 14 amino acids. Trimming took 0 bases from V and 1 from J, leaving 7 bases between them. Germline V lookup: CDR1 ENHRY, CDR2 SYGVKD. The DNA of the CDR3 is TGTGCCATCAGTGAGTCGGCAGGGTCCTACGAGCAGTACTTC. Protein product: CAISESAGSYEQYF.

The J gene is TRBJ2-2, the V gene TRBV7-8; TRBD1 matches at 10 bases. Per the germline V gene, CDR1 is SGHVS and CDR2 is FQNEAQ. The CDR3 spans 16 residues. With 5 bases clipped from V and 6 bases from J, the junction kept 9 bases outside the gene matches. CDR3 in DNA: TGTGCCAGCAGCCCTTTCACAGGGACAGGGGCCGGGGAGCTGTTTTTT. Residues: CASSPFTGTGAGELFF.

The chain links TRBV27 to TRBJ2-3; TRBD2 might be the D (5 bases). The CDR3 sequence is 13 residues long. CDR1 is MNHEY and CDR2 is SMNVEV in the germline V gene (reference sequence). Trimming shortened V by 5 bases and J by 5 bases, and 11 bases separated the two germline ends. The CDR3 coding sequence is TGTGCCAGCAGTCTCGGACGGGGAGATACGCAGTATTTT. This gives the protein CASSLGRGDTQYF.

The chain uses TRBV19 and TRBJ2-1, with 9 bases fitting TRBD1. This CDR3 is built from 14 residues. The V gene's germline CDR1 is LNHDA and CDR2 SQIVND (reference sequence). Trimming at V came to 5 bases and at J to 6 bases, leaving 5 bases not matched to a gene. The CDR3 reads CASSSGTGPNEQFF. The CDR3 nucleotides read TGTGCCAGTAGTTCAGGGACAGGGCCCAATGAGCAGTTCTTC.

CDR3 DNA: TGTGCCAGCAGCTTAGGGGACAAATACGAGCAGTACTTC. Translated: CASSLGDKYEQYF. The chain has TRBV7-2 and TRBJ2-7, with a weak D call TRBD1 (6 bases). V was pared by 1 base and J by 4 bases, with 8 bases between. The V gene's germline CDR1 is SGHTA and CDR2 FQGNSA. The CDR3 is 13 amino acids.

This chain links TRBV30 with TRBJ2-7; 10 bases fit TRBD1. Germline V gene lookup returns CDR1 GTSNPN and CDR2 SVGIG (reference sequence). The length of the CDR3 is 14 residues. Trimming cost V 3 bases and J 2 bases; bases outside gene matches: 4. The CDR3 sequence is CAWRTGGKTYEQYF. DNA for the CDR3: TGTGCCTGGAGGACAGGGGGCAAAACCTACGAGCAGTACTTC.

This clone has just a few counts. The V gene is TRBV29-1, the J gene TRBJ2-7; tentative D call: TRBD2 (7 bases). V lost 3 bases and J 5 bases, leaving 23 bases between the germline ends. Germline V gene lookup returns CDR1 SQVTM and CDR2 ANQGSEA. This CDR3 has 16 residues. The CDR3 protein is CSVDGGGSLLKNEQYF. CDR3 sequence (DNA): TGCAGCGTTGATGGCGGGGGCAGCCTGCTTAAGAACGAGCAGTACTTC.

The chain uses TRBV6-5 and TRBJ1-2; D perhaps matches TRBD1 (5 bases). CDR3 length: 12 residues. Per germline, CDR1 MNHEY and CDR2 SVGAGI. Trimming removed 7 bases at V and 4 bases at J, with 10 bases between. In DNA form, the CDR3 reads TGTGCCAGCACCGACGACAGCTATGGCTACACCTTC. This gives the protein CASTDDSYGYTF.